This TCR beta chain was sequenced during a study of T cell responses to AZD1222 COVID-19 vaccine. Study outcomes and limitations: It should be noted that donors were predominantly white British and more often female, and clonal diversity was possibly underestimated. Researchers took repertoire samples only after the peak T cell response had come.

Clones were sequenced by immunoSEQ multiplex PCR, and TCRdb holds only the in-frame ones, with some missing. The table lists some 120,000 clones, roughly 90% of them singletons. On this clone itself: Antigen specificity is unknown.

CDR3 size: 16 residues. Unmatched junction bases numbered 4, after V lost 4 bases and J lost 4 bases. Germline-derived CDR1 and CDR2 are LNHDA and SQIVND (reference sequence). The TCR comes from an adult in good health. The chain links TRBV19 to TRBJ2-3, with 14 positions matching TRBD2. The source was peripheral blood, collected on day 0 of AZD1222 vaccination. The CDR3 region is CASSSGTSGSPDTQYF. DNA of the CDR3: TGTGCCAGTAGTAGCGGGACTAGCGGGAGCCCAGATACGCAGTATTTT.